The 21 T cell receptor beta chains listed next were all sequenced from one sample in a study of blood T cell repertoires in COVID-19. Sequencing was performed with immunoSEQ multiplex PCR; in TCRdb, only in-frame clones are kept and a portion is missing. The table shows some 140,000 clones, with roughly 85% occurring only once. Material: peripheral blood. All receptors derive from a man between 60 and 75 years old with acute or convalescent COVID-19.

The genes are TRBV5-1 and TRBJ1-6; D might be TRBD1 (6 bases). CDR1 is SGHRS, CDR2 YFSETQ, per germline. The CDR3 consists of 15 residues. Trimming removed 4 bases at V and 9 bases at J, with 17 bases between. The DNA of the CDR3 is TGCGCCAGCAGCGTCCGCGGGCAGGGGAGTTCACCCCTCCACTTT. Translating it yields CASSVRGQGSSPLHF.

This clone was counted only a few times. V and J are TRBV19 and TRBJ2-3; weak D call: TRBD2 (5 bases). Germline V gives CDR1 LNHDA, CDR2 SQIVND (reference sequence). This CDR3 contains 15 residues. The V and J ends lost 3 bases and 4 bases respectively, with 14 bases between them. The CDR3 DNA sequence: TGTGCCAGTAGTATGATAGAGGGCTCGGCAGATACGCAGTATTTT. Protein: CASSMIEGSADTQYF.

The V gene is TRBV18, the J gene TRBJ1-2; TRBD1 matches at 7 bases. The CDR3 runs to 14 residues. In germline, CDR1 is KGHSH, CDR2 LQKENI. V shed 2 bases, J shed 2 bases, and the junction held 2 bases outside the gene matches. CDR3 in amino acids: CASSPGTDNYGYTF. The CDR3 coding sequence is TGTGCCAGCTCACCAGGGACAGACAACTATGGCTACACCTTC.

This clone was detected once. The J gene is TRBJ2-7, the V gene TRBV7-8; 7 nucleotides agree with TRBD2. CDR3 size: 15 residues. The V gene's germline CDR1 is SGHVS and CDR2 FQNEAQ. The V gene end was trimmed by 5 bases and the J gene end by 7 bases; junction bases not matched to a gene: 14. In DNA form, the CDR3 reads TGTGCCAGCAGCCCCAGGGAGGGTTCCCGGGTGGAGCAGTACTTC. This sequence encodes CASSPREGSRVEQYF.

The chain links TRBV6-6 to TRBJ1-2; 8 nucleotides line up with TRBD1. The CDR3 is 15 amino acids. Trimming cost V 4 bases and J 8 bases; bases outside gene matches: 12. Germline lookup yields CDR1 MNHNY and CDR2 SVGAGI (reference sequence). DNA of the CDR3: TGTGCCAGCAGTTTCCCCGACAGGGGAACGGGAGGCTACACCTTC. It is translated as CASSFPDRGTGGYTF.

The CDR3 spells CASSIGRADNEQFF. DNA of the CDR3: TGTGCCAGTAGTATCGGGAGGGCCGACAATGAGCAGTTCTTC. This chain joins TRBV19 and TRBJ2-1; the match to TRBD2 covers 8 bases. V lost 3 bases to trimming and J lost 5 bases; unmatched junction nucleotides: 3. CDR3 size: 14 residues. Germline CDR1 and CDR2: LNHDA and SQIVND (reference sequence). The whole variable domain, remainder taken from reference TRBV19 and TRBJ2-1, is DGGITQSPKYLFRKEGQNVTLSCEQNLNHDAMYWYRQDPGQGLRLIYYSQIVNDFQKGDIAEGYSVSREKKESFPLTVTSAQKNPTAFYLCASSIGRADNEQFFGPGTRLTVL.

V gene TRBV5-1 combines with J gene TRBJ2-4; possible D gene TRBD2, 5 bases. V was shortened by 3 bases and J by 7 bases, with 14 bases between the two germline ends. There are 14 residues in the CDR3. Per germline, CDR1 SGHRS and CDR2 YFSETQ. CDR3 coding DNA: TGCGCCAGCAGCTCACATGAGCGGTCTAACATTCAGTACTTC. As protein: CASSSHERSNIQYF.

The chain links TRBV6-6 to TRBJ1-6; D perhaps matches TRBD1 (5 bases). The germline V gene encodes CDR1 MNHNY and CDR2 SVGAGI (reference sequence). Between the trimmed V and J ends, which lost 6 bases and 0 bases, there was a span of 24 bases. The CDR3 is 20 amino acids. CDR3 in DNA: TGTGCCAGCAGCTTAATAAGGGGTGCCGGGGGTAGCTCCTATAATTCACCCCTCCACTTT. This translates into CASSLIRGAGGSSYNSPLHF.

This clone came up once. The rearrangement uses TRBV11-1 and TRBJ2-5; unclear D gene. The CDR3 length is 15 residues. Germline CDR1 and CDR2: SGHAT and FQDESV (reference sequence). V was cut by 5 bases and J by 5 bases, with 18 bases left in between. CDR3 amino acids: CASSPNYGPEETQYF. CDR3 nucleotides: TGTGCCAGCAGCCCGAATTATGGCCCGGAGGAGACCCAGTACTTC.

This chain uses TRBV6-1 with TRBJ1-5; TRBD1 might be the D (5 bases). Germline V gives CDR1 MNHNS, CDR2 SASEGT. This CDR3 contains 14 residues. Trimming pared 3 bases from V and 0 bases from J, leaving 6 bases between. CDR3 DNA sequence: TGTGCCAGCAGTGACGGGGGTAGCAATCAGCCCCAGCATTTT. It encodes CASSDGGSNQPQHF.

The V and J genes are TRBV3-1 (or the pseudogene TRBV3-2) and TRBJ2-7; 8 bases fit TRBD1. The CDR3 totals 14 residues. Germline V CDR1 and CDR2: LGHDT, YNNKEL (reference sequence). V lost 7 bases, J lost 1 base, and 6 bases stayed unmatched. The DNA for the CDR3 is TGTGCCAGCAACCCCGGGACAGGTTCCTACGAGCAGTACTTC. Translated, it gives CASNPGTGSYEQYF.

The chain couples TRBV5-1 to TRBJ2-1; tentatively, D is TRBD1 (5 bases). Germline-derived CDR1 and CDR2 are SGHRS and YFSETQ. The CDR3 is 15 amino acids. Deletions cut 3 bases from V and 0 bases from J, with 10 bases between. This chain's CDR3 is CASSSWGSSYNEQFF. The CDR3 DNA sequence: TGCGCCAGCAGCTCCTGGGGCAGCTCCTACAATGAGCAGTTCTTC. Filled out from reference TRBV5-1 and TRBJ2-1, the complete variable domain reads KAGVTQTPRYLIKTRGQQVTLSCSPISGHRSVSWYQQTPGQGLQFLFEYFSETQRNKGNFPGRFSGRQFSNSRSEMNVSTLELGDSALYLCASSSWGSSYNEQFFGPGTRLTVL.

The sample holds a few counts of this clone. This chain joins TRBV4-3 and TRBJ2-1, with 8 bases that match TRBD2. The junction had 11 bases not matched to a gene; V was cut back by 2 bases and J by 8 bases. Germline lookup yields CDR1 LGHNA and CDR2 YSLEER. The CDR3 length is 16 residues. DNA of the CDR3: TGCGCCAGCAGCCAATTCGGGACCCCCGGGGGGGATGAGCAGTTCTTC. The encoded protein is CASSQFGTPGGDEQFF.

The chain is built from TRBV28 and TRBJ1-4, with a weak D call TRBD1 (6 bases). CDR1 and CDR2 (germline): MDHEN, SYDVKM. This CDR3 has 14 amino acids. V was cut by 4 bases and J by 4 bases, with 10 bases left in between. The chain's CDR3 is CASSSGGRNEKLFF. DNA for the CDR3: TGTGCCAGCAGTTCGGGGGGGCGTAATGAAAAACTGTTTTTT.

This clone was detected only once. This chain links TRBV18 with TRBJ1-1; TRBD1 might be the D (6 bases). Trimming took off 2 bases at V and 8 bases at J, with 12 bases between the two ends. The CDR3 is made up of 13 amino acids. Germline assignment: CDR1 KGHSH and CDR2 LQKENI. DNA for the CDR3: TGTGCCAGCTCACCATATCCAGGGGAAGAAGCTTTCTTT. Protein sequence: CASSPYPGEEAFF.

CDR3 region: CASSQGDRVNEQFF. CDR3 DNA sequence: TGCGCCAGCAGCCAAGGAGACAGGGTAAATGAGCAGTTCTTC. The chain couples TRBV4-1 to TRBJ2-1; 7 positions match TRBD1. The V gene end was trimmed by 1 base and the J gene end by 7 bases; junction bases not matched to a gene: 4. The germline gives CDR1 MGHRA, CDR2 YSYEKL. The CDR3 extends over 14 amino acids.

The V gene is TRBV28, the J gene TRBJ1-1, with D hard to call. The CDR3 is made up of 12 amino acids. Trimming cost V 8 bases and J 5 bases, with 12 bases left between them. CDR1 and CDR2 (germline): MDHEN, SYDVKM. In nucleotides, the CDR3 is TGTGCCAGCGCAGGTGGAAAGACTGAAGCTTTCTTT. It encodes CASAGGKTEAFF.

The CDR3 spells CASSQSRQPCNQPQHF. DNA for the CDR3: TGCGCCAGCAGTCAATCCCGACAGCCGTGCAATCAGCCCCAGCATTTT. The chain joins TRBV23-1 to TRBJ1-5, with D perhaps TRBD1 (5 bases). TRBV23-1 is reported as an ORF; its role is uncertain. The CDR3 has 16 residues. V was trimmed by 0 bases and J by 2 bases, leaving 11 bases between them.

The V and J genes are TRBV30 and TRBJ2-5; D perhaps matches TRBD2 (6 bases). Germline V gene data show CDR1 as GTSNPN and CDR2 as SVGIG (reference sequence). The CDR3 has 13 residues. V was clipped by 3 bases and J by 1 base, with 9 bases between them. The CDR3 loop reads CAWSGGIQETQYF. CDR3 in DNA: TGTGCCTGGAGCGGGGGAATCCAAGAGACCCAGTACTTC.

The rearrangement uses TRBV11-2 and TRBJ2-5; no definite D call. Trimming removed 4 bases at V and 5 bases at J, with 14 bases between. Germline V CDR1 and CDR2: SGHAT, FQNNGV. This CDR3 contains 14 residues. In DNA form, the CDR3 reads TGTGCCAGCAGCTCGAGACAACCTTGGGAGACCCAGTACTTC. This encodes CASSSRQPWETQYF.

The chain uses TRBV5-6 and TRBJ2-3, with TRBD2 identical over 7 bases. The CDR3 sequence is 17 residues long. V shed 4 bases, J shed 4 bases, and the junction held 15 bases outside the gene matches. CDR1 SGHDT and CDR2 YYEEEE come from the germline V gene. Written as DNA, the CDR3 is TGTGCCAGCAGCCCTAATTCCCGGCTAGCGGCCGCAGATACGCAGTATTTT. Its protein is CASSPNSRLAAADTQYF. Full variable domain (outside the CDR3, taken from reference TRBV5-6 and TRBJ2-3): DAGVTQSPTHLIKTRGQQVTLRCSPKSGHDTVSWYQQALGQGPQFIFQYYEEEERQRGNFPDRFSGHQFPNYSSELNVNALLLGDSALYLCASSPNSRLAAADTQYFGPGTRLTVL.